This T cell receptor beta chain was observed in a study of T cell responses to AZD1222 COVID-19 vaccine. Whole-study results and caveats: Donors in the cohort were predominantly white British and more often female, and clonal diversity was possibly underestimated. Baseline serostatus was positive in only a handful of AZD1222 recipients. Spike-specific TCR breadth and depth went up after people got two AZD1222 doses. Unmutated variant regions reportedly attract nearly half of all spike-specific TCRs.

Sequenced by immunoSEQ multiplex PCR; TCRdb stores in-frame clones only, minus some. The repertoire holds some 55,000 clones, with around 92% as singletons. As concerns this clone: The antigen is unknown.

The germline gives CDR1 ENHRY, CDR2 SYGVKD. V was clipped by 4 bases and J by 4 bases; unmatched bases: 5. The CDR3 runs to 14 residues. The chain combines TRBV10-3 with TRBJ2-5; 8 nucleotides agree with TRBD2. The specimen comprised peripheral blood, sampled on day 0 of AZD1222 vaccination. This receptor was obtained from an adult in good health. The CDR3 protein is CAISAGGQSETQYF. As DNA, the CDR3 is TGTGCCATCAGTGCGGGGGGGCAGTCAGAGACCCAGTACTTC.